The rows below give T cell receptor beta chains drawn from one sample of a study of CD8 T cells in Susac syndrome. TCRdb recomputed calls from the immunoSEQ multiplex PCR reads with MiXCR, one row per CDR3 protein. The data contain 90,000 to 110,000 distinct CDR3 sequences, roughly 95% of them singletons. Sequenced material: CD4+ T cells from PBMCs. The source is a human donor in good health. The CDR3 runs from the conserved cysteine through the conserved F or W. Each record gives: clone size, V gene, J gene, D gene, CDR3 DNA, CDR3 protein. A D gene is named only where the DNA matches it firmly. Rows give clone size only sometimes, using once, few, many, or a class for an expanded clone.

clone_size: once; v_call: TRBV7-9; j_call: TRBJ2-6; d_call: TRBD1; cdr3_nt: TGTGCCAGCAGAGAAGACAGGGCTGGGGCCAACGTCCTGACTTTC; cdr3_aa: CASREDRAGANVLTF
clone_size: -; v_call: TRBV11-2; j_call: TRBJ2-6; d_call: -; cdr3_nt: TGTGCCAGCAGCCGAAACTCTGGGGCCAACGTCCTGACTTTC; cdr3_aa: CASSRNSGANVLTF
clone_size: -; v_call: TRBV18; j_call: TRBJ2-1; d_call: -; cdr3_nt: TGTGCCAGCTCACCGAACAGGGAGGATGAGCAGTTCTTC; cdr3_aa: CASSPNREDEQFF
clone_size: -; v_call: TRBV2; j_call: TRBJ1-3; d_call: -; cdr3_nt: TGTGCCAGCAGCCCGGGACTCGGAGGAAACACCATATATTTT; cdr3_aa: CASSPGLGGNTIYF
clone_size: -; v_call: TRBV3-1; j_call: TRBJ2-1; d_call: TRBD2; cdr3_nt: TGTGCCAGCAGCCAAAGGGCTAGCGGGATGTGGAATGAGCAGTTCTTC; cdr3_aa: CASSQRASGMWNEQFF
clone_size: once; v_call: TRBV9; j_call: TRBJ2-7; d_call: -; cdr3_nt: TGTGCCAGCAGCGTAGTTCCCAGGGGTGGGGAGCAGTACTTC; cdr3_aa: CASSVVPRGGEQYF
clone_size: -; v_call: TRBV7-2; j_call: TRBJ2-7; d_call: -; cdr3_nt: TGTGCCAGCAGCTTAATGGGGGCGCCGGAGCAGTACTTC; cdr3_aa: CASSLMGAPEQYF
clone_size: -; v_call: TRBV28; j_call: TRBJ2-1; d_call: TRBD2; cdr3_nt: TGTGCCAGCAGCCCCAGGATAGCGGGAGGGTACAATGAGCAGTTCTTC; cdr3_aa: CASSPRIAGGYNEQFF
clone_size: -; v_call: TRBV27; j_call: TRBJ2-6; d_call: -; cdr3_nt: TGTGCCAGCAGTTTTTCGGTTTCTGGGGCCAACGTCCTGACTTTC; cdr3_aa: CASSFSVSGANVLTF
clone_size: -; v_call: TRBV25-1; j_call: TRBJ2-6; d_call: TRBD1; cdr3_nt: TGTGCCAGCAGTGCAAGACAGGGGTTAGTTTCTGGGGCCAACGTCCTGACTTTC; cdr3_aa: CASSARQGLVSGANVLTF
clone_size: -; v_call: TRBV7-2; j_call: TRBJ1-5; d_call: -; cdr3_nt: TGTGCCAGCAGCCAGACGGTAAGGATTCAGCCCCAGCATTTT; cdr3_aa: CASSQTVRIQPQHF
clone_size: -; v_call: TRBV20-1; j_call: TRBJ2-5; d_call: -; cdr3_nt: TGCAGTGCTGCCCCCACCCCCCGGCCCGAGACCCAGTACTTC; cdr3_aa: CSAAPTPRPETQYF
clone_size: -; v_call: TRBV15; j_call: TRBJ2-1; d_call: TRBD2; cdr3_nt: TGTGCCACCAGCAACCGAGCGGGAGACAATGAGCAGTTCTTC; cdr3_aa: CATSNRAGDNEQFF
clone_size: -; v_call: TRBV12-3/TRBV12-4; j_call: TRBJ2-3; d_call: TRBD2; cdr3_nt: TGTGCCAGCAGTCTTGGTACTAGCGGTGTGGATACGCAGTATTTT; cdr3_aa: CASSLGTSGVDTQYF
clone_size: -; v_call: TRBV5-4; j_call: TRBJ2-3; d_call: TRBD2; cdr3_nt: TGTGCCAGCAGCTTGCTAACTAGCGGCACAGATACGCAGTATTTT; cdr3_aa: CASSLLTSGTDTQYF
clone_size: -; v_call: TRBV29-1; j_call: TRBJ2-5; d_call: TRBD1; cdr3_nt: TGCAGCGTTTCAGACAGGGTGGGGGAGACCCAGTACTTC; cdr3_aa: CSVSDRVGETQYF
clone_size: -; v_call: TRBV12-5; j_call: TRBJ2-2; d_call: -; cdr3_nt: TGTGCTAGTGGCCCCGGATATAACACCGGGGAGCTGTTTTTT; cdr3_aa: CASGPGYNTGELFF
clone_size: -; v_call: TRBV19; j_call: TRBJ1-1; d_call: TRBD1; cdr3_nt: TGTGCCAGTAGTTCACAGGGGGCGAGGACTGAAGCTTTCTTT; cdr3_aa: CASSSQGARTEAFF
clone_size: -; v_call: TRBV29-1; j_call: TRBJ2-1; d_call: -; cdr3_nt: TGCAGCGGGGGGACACTCCGTGAGCAGTTCTTC; cdr3_aa: CSGGTLREQFF